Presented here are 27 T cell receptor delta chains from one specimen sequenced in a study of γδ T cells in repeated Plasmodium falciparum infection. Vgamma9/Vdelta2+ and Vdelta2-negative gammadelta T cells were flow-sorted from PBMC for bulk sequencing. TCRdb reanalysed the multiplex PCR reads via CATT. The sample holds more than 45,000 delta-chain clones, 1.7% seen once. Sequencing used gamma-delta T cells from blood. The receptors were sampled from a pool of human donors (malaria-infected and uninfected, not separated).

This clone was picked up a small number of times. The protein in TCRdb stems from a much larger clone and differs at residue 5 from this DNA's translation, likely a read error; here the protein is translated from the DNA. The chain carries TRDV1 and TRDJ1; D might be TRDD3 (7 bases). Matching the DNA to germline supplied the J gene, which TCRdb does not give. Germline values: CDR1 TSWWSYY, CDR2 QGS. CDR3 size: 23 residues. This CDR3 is CALGVWLPPRGGIVSLFADKLIF. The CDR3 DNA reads TGTGCTCTTGGGGTCTGGCTTCCTCCCCGGGGGGGGATTGTTTCCCTCTTCGCCGACAAACTCATCTTT.

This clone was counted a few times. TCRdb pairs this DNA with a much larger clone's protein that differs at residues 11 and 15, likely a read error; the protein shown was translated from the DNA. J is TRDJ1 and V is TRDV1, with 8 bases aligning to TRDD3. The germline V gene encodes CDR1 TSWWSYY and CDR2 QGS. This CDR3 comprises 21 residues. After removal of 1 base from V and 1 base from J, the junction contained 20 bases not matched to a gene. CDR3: CALGERPFFPPLLGGTDKLIF. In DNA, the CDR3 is TGTGCTCTTGGGGAACGGCCCTTTTTCCCACCTTTACTGGGGGGCACCGATAAACTCATCTTT.

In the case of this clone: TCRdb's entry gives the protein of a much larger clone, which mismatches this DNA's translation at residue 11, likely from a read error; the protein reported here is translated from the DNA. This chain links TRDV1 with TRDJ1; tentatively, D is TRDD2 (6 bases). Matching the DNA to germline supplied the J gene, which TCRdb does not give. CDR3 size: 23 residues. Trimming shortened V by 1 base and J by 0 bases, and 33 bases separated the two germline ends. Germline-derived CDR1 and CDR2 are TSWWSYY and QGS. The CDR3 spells CALGEPPFLTGLQTNNYTDKLIF. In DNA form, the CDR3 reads TGTGCTCTTGGGGAACCCCCGTTCCTAACTGGACTTCAAACGAATAATTACACCGATAAACTCATCTTT.

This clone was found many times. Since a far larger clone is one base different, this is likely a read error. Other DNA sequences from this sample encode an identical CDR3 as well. CDR3 sequence (DNA): TGCGCTCTTGGGGAAGCTCATCCCCCTCTTAATACCGATAAACTCATCTTT. Its translation is CALGEAHPPLNTDKLIF. V usage is TRDV1 and J usage is TRDJ1, with D possibly being TRDD3 (5 bases). CDR3 length equals 17 residues. Germline V gives CDR1 TSWWSYY, CDR2 QGS.

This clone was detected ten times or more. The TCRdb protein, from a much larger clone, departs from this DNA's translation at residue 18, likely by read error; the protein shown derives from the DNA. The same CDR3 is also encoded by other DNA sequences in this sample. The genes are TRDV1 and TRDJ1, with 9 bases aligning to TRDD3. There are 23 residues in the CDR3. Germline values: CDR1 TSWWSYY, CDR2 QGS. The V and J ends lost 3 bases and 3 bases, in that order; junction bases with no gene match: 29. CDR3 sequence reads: CALGETVLPSAMGIRANADKLIF. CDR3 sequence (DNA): TGTGCTCTTGGGGAGACTGTCCTGCCTTCCGCGATGGGGATACGCGCTAACGCCGATAAACTCATCTTT.

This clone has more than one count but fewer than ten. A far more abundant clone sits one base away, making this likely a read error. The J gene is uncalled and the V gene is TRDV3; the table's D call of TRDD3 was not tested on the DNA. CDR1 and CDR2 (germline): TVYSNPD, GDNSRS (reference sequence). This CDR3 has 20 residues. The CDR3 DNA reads TGTGCCTCAAAGGACTACGGCCTCTGGGGGATAGAAGGAGACACCGATAAGCTCATCTTT. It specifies CASKDYGLWGIEGDTDKLIF.

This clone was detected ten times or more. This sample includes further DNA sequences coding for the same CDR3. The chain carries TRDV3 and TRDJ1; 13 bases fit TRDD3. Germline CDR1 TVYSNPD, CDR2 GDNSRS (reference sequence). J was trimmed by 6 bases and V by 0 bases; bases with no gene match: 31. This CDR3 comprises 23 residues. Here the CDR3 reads CAFRGALPTDWFTGGYDENKLIF. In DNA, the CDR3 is TGTGCCTTTAGGGGAGCCCTTCCTACGGATTGGTTTACTGGGGGATACGATGAAAATAAACTCATCTTT.

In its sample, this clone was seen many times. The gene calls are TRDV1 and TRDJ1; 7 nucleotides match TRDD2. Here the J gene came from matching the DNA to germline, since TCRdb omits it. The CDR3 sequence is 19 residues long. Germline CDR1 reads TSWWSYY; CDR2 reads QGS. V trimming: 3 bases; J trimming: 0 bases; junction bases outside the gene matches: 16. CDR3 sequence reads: CALGDPFLPKPLYTDKLIF. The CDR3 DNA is TGTGCTCTTGGGGACCCCTTCCTCCCAAAGCCTCTGTACACCGATAAACTCATCTTT.

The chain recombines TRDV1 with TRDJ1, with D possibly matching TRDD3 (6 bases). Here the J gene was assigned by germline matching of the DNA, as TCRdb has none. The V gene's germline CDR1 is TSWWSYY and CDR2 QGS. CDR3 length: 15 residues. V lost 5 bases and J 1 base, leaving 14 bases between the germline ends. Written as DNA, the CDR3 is TGTGCTCTTGGGATGGGGGCCGGGTGCACCGATAAACTCATCTTT. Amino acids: CALGMGAGCTDKLIF.

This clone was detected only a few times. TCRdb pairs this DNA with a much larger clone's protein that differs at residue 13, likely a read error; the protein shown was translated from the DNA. The CDR3 spells CALGEGVPLGDTARKLIF. The CDR3 DNA is TGTGCTCTTGGGGAAGGGGTCCCACTGGGGGATACAGCTAGAAAACTCATCTTT. The chain has TRDV1 and TRDJ1, with 12 positions matching TRDD3. TCRdb carries no J gene annotation; the J gene was assigned here by matching the DNA with germline. Germline V lookup: CDR1 TSWWSYY, CDR2 QGS. V trimming: 2 bases; J trimming: 8 bases; junction bases outside the gene matches: 15. The CDR3 sequence is 18 residues long.

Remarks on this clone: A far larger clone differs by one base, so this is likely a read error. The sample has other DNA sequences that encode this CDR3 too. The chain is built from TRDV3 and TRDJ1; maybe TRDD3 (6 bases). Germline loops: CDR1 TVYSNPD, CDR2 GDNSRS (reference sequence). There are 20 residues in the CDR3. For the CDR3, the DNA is TGCGCCTTTGGCCGGCTACGGTACCTGTACTGGGTCACGTACACCGATAAACTCATCTTT. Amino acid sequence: CAFGRLRYLYWVTYTDKLIF.

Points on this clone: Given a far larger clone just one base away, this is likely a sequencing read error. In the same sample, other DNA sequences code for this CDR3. Here the CDR3 reads CACDAPRWGIRRSDKLIF. CDR3 DNA: TGTGCCTGTGATGCTCCTCGATGGGGGATACGCCGGTCCGATAAACTCATCTTT. V is TRDV2 and J is TRDJ1; 11 nucleotides line up with TRDD3. TCRdb leaves out the J gene; it was filled in here by matching the DNA to germline. The CDR3 consists of 18 residues. Germline V gene sequence: CDR1 GEAIGNYY, CDR2 EKD. Losses at the gene ends were 4 bases for V and 3 bases for J; bases not matched to a gene: 15.

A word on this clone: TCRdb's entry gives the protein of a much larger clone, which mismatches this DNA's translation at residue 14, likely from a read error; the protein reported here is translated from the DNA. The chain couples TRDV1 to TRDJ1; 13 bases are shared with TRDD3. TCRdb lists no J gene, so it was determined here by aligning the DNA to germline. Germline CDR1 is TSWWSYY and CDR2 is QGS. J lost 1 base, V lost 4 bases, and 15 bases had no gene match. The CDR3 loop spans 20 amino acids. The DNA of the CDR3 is TGTGCTCTTGGGGTCAGGACTGGGGGATACGTACTCCAAAGCACCGATAAACTCATCTTT. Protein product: CALGVRTGGYVLQSTDKLIF.

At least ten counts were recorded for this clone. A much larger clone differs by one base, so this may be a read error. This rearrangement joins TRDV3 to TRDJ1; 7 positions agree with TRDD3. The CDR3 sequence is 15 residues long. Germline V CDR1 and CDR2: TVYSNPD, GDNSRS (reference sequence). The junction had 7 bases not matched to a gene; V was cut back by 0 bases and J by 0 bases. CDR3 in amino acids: CAFSWGLLNTDKLIF. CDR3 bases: TGTGCCTTTAGCTGGGGGTTACTCAACACCGATAAACTCATCTTT.

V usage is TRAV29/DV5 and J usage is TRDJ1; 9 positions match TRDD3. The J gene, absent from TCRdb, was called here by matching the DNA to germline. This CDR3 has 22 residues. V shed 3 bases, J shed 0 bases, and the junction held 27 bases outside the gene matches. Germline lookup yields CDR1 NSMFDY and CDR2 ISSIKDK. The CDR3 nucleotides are TGTGCAGCAAAGACCGGCCTACGCCAGTTTGTACTGGGGGAGACGTACACCGATAAACTCATCTTT. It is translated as CAAKTGLRQFVLGETYTDKLIF.

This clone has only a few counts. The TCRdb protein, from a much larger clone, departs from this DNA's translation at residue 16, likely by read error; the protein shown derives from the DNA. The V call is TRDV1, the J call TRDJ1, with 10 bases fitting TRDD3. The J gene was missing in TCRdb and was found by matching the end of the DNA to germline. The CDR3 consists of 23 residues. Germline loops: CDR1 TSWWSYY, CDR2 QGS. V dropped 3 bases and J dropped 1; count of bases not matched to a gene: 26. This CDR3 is CALGDRGATYLVLGDATTDKLIF. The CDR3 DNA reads TGTGCTCTTGGGGACCGGGGGGCAACTTATCTCGTACTGGGGGATGCTACCACCGATAAACTCATCTTT.

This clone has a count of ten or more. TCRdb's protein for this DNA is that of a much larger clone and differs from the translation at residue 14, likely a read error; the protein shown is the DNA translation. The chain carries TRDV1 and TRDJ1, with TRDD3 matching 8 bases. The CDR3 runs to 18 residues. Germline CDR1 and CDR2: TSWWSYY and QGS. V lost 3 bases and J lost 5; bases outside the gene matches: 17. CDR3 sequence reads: CALGDRDGRGIIGDKLIF. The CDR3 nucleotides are TGTGCTCTTGGGGACAGGGACGGAAGGGGGATAATCGGGGATAAACTCATCTTT.

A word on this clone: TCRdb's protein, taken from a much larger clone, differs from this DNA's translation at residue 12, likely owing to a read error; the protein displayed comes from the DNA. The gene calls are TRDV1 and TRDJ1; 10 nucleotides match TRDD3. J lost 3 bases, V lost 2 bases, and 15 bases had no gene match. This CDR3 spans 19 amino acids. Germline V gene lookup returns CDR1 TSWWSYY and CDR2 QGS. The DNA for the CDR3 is TGTGCTCTTGGGGAAAGGGTCCCGTACTGGGGGATGCGGCCCGATAAACTCATCTTT. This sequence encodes CALGERVPYWGMRPDKLIF.

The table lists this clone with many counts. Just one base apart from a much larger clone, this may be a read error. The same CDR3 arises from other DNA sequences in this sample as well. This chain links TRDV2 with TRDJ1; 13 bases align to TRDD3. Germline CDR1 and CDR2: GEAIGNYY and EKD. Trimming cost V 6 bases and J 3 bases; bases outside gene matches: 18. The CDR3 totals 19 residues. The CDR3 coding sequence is TGTGCCTGTTCTACCTCACCCAAAACTGGGGGATACGCTTCCGATAAACTCATCTTT. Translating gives CACSTSPKTGGYASDKLIF.

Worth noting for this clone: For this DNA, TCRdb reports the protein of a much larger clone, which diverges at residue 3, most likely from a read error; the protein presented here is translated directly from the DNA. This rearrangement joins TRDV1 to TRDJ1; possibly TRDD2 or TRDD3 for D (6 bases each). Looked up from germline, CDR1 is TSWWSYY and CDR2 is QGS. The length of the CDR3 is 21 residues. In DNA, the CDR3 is TGTGCTCCTGGGGAACGGGTTATCCTACGCCCCTCAGGGTTTTACACCGATAAACTCATCTTT. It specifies CAPGERVILRPSGFYTDKLIF.

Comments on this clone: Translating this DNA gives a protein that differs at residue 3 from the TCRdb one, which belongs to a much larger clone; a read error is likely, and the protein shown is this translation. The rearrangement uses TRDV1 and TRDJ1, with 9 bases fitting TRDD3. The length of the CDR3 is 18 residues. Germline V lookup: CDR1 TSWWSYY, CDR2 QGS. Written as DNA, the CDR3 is TGTGCTCCTGGGGAACTTGCCTTCGCGCTGGGGGATACCGATAAACTCATCTTT. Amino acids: CAPGELAFALGDTDKLIF.

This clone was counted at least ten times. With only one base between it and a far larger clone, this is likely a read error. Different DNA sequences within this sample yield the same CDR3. This CDR3 reads CALGETTRWLNDKLIF. CDR3 bases: TGTGCTCTTGGGGAAACGACGCGCTGGCTAAACGATAAACTCATCTTT. This chain connects TRDV1 to TRDJ1; no definite D call. V was clipped by 2 bases and J by 4 bases, with 17 bases between them. This CDR3 contains 16 residues. In germline, CDR1 is TSWWSYY, CDR2 QGS.

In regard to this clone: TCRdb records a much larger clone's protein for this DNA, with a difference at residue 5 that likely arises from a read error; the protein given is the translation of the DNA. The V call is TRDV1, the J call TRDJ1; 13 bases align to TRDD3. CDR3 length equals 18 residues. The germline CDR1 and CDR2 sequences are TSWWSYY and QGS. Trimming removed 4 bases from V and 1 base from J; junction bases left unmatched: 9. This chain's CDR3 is CALGGPPYWGIRTDKLIF. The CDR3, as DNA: TGTGCTCTTGGGGGACCTCCGTACTGGGGGATACGCACCGATAAACTCATCTTT.

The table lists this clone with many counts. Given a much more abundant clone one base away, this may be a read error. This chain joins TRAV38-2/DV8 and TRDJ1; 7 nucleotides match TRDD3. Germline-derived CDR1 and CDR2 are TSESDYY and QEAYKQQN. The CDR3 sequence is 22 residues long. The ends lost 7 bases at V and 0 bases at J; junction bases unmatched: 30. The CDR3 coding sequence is TGTGCTTATCGTCCATTCCTGTTCGGAAAGCACTGGGGATCTCAGTACACCGATAAACTCATCTTT. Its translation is CAYRPFLFGKHWGSQYTDKLIF.

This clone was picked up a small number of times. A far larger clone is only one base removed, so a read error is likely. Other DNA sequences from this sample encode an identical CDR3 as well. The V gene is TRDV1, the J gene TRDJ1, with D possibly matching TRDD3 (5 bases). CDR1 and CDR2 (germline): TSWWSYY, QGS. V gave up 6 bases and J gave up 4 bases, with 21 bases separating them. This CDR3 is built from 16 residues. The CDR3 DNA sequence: TGTGCTCTTGGTAGGGCTACTCTGGGAGACAACGATAAACTCATCTTT. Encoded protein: CALGRATLGDNDKLIF.

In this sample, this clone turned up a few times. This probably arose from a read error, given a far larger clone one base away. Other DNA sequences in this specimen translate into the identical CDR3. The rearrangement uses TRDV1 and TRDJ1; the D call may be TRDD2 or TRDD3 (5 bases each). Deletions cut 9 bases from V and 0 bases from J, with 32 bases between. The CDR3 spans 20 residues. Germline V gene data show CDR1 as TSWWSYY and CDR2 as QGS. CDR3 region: CALWELPTPLPSAYTDKLIF. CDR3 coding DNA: TGTGCTCTCTGGGAATTACCTACCCCTTTGCCTTCGGCCTACACCGATAAACTCATCTTT.

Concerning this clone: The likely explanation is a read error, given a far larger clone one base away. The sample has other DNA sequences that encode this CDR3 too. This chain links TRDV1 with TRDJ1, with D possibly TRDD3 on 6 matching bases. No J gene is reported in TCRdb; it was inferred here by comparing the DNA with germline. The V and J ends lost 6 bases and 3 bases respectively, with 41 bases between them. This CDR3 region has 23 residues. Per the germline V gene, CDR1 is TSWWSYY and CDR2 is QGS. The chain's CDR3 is CALGVPTLFRPGRYERYADKLIF. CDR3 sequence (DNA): TGTGCTCTTGGAGTCCCTACCCTTTTTCGCCCTGGGAGATACGAGAGGTACGCCGATAAACTCATCTTT.